Listed below are T cell receptor beta chains from one sample, sequenced in a study of Ad26.COV2.S vaccination and SARS-CoV-2 variants. The table came from immunoSEQ multiplex PCR; TCRdb's copy has only in-frame clones and leaves some out. The sample lists nearly 400,000 clones; about 89% were seen once. Sequencing was performed on peripheral blood, taken in a trial of Ad26.COV2.S vaccine versus placebo. The source is a person between 18 and 65 years old who received the Ad26.COV2.S COVID-19 vaccine or a placebo. Each CDR3 is given with its conserved first and last residue.

>TRBV11-3
CASSSSGETQYF
>TRBV27
CASRTIRGGLYEQYF
>TRBV29-1
CSVEDWGDTIYF
>TRBV5-4
CASSFDSWEQYF
>TRBV24-1
CATSNTGARETQYF
>TRBV5-8
CASAGLGRSGYGYTF
>TRBV14
CASSLRQGSGEQYF
>TRBV28
CASSLVSTEAFF
>TRBV5-1
CASSLGFPSPEAFF
>TRBV5-1
CASSLEGGVEKLFF
>TRBV30
CAWSDPPSGRGDTQYF
>TRBV6-6
CASAGTGTTYEQYF
>TRBV28
CASSLGLAGGTPRSSYNEQFF
>TRBV5-5
CASSLAAGYWRPYGYTF